What follows are 10 T cell receptor beta chains derived from one specimen sequenced in a study of blood T cells in healthy people across ages. Then a second PCR, running roughly 7 to 11 cycles, was carried out with a sample-barcoded 5' primer and a J-beta primer mix. One entry per CDR3 protein results from TCRdb running MiXCR on the 5' RACE reads. The sample holds nearly 1 million distinct CDR3 sequences, roughly 47% seen once. The source material was blood. Receptors originate from a woman in her sixties in good health.

This clonotype was counted between two and nine times. The J gene is TRBJ2-7, the V gene TRBV7-2, with 9 bases aligning to TRBD2. This CDR3 has 19 amino acids. The V segment lost 1 base and the J segment 1 base; nucleotides outside the gene matches: 14. Per germline, CDR1 SGHTA and CDR2 FQGNSA. CDR3: CASSLEVSKFSGSSYEQYF. The CDR3 region has the DNA TGTGCCAGCAGCTTAGAGGTTTCTAAGTTTAGCGGGAGTTCCTACGAGCAGTACTTC.

J is TRBJ2-1 and V is TRBV28; D is possibly TRBD1 (6 bases). The CDR3 runs 14 residues. With 4 bases removed from V and 4 bases from J, the gap between germline ends came to 11 bases. Germline lookup yields CDR1 MDHEN and CDR2 SYDVKM. The CDR3 nucleotides read TGTGCCAGCAGTTCTGGGGACACATACAATGAGCAGTTCTTC. Protein product: CASSSGDTYNEQFF.

With respect to this clonotype: Since a much larger clone is just one base distant, this may be a read error. The V and J genes are TRBV5-1 and TRBJ2-7; the match to TRBD1 covers 7 bases. Looked up from germline, CDR1 is SGHRS and CDR2 is YFSETQ. With V trimmed by 3 bases and J by 2 bases, 5 bases remained unmatched. The CDR3 has 14 amino acids. The CDR3, as DNA: TGCGCCAGCAGCTCCCAGGGGGACACCTACGAGCAGTACTTC. Protein product: CASSSQGDTYEQYF.

This chain connects TRBV27 to TRBJ2-3; the match to TRBD2 covers 10 bases. The germline CDR1 and CDR2 sequences are MNHEY and SMNVEV (reference sequence). Trimming removed 7 bases from V and 3 bases from J; junction bases left unmatched: 10. The CDR3 length is 16 residues. CDR3 loop: CASTPSGGIMTDTQYF. CDR3 nucleotides: TGTGCCAGCACCCCTAGCGGGGGTATTATGACAGATACGCAGTATTTT.

The CDR3 spells CASSLESFGSEQYF. The DNA for the CDR3 is TGTGCCAGCAGTTTGGAATCCTTCGGCTCCGAGCAGTACTTC. The V call is TRBV27, the J call TRBJ2-7; D call uncertain. The CDR3 length is 14 residues. The ends were cut back, 3 bases at V and 6 bases at J, with 15 bases in the middle. CDR1 MNHEY and CDR2 SMNVEV come from the germline V gene (reference sequence).

The chain joins TRBV12-3 or TRBV12-4 to TRBJ2-7, with D possibly being TRBD1 (6 bases). Trimming took 7 bases from V and 7 from J, leaving 14 bases between them. The CDR3 loop spans 12 amino acids. The CDR3 bases are TGTGCCAGCAACCTCCGGGACAATGAGCAGTACTTC. Protein product: CASNLRDNEQYF.

V and J are TRBV6-5 and TRBJ2-5; 9 bases are a match to TRBD1. CDR1 and CDR2 (germline): MNHEY, SVGAGI. The CDR3 extends over 15 amino acids. Losses at the gene ends were 2 bases for V and 0 bases for J; bases not matched to a gene: 1. CDR3 nucleotides: TGTGCCAGCAGTTACGACAGGGGGTACCAAGAGACCCAGTACTTC. It codes for CASSYDRGYQETQYF.

The rearrangement links TRBV5-8 to TRBJ2-1; weak D call: TRBD2 (6 bases). This CDR3 has 17 residues. Germline CDR1 and CDR2: SGHTS and YDEGEE. The V and J ends lost 0 bases and 6 bases respectively, with 19 bases between them. The DNA for the CDR3 is TGTGCCAGCAGCTTGGATTACGGGGGATACAGAATCAATGAGCAGTTCTTC. The encoded protein is CASSLDYGGYRINEQFF.

The CDR3 here is CSAVLGSETQYF. The DNA for the CDR3 is TGCAGTGCCGTACTAGGATCAGAGACCCAGTACTTC. This chain connects TRBV20-1 to TRBJ2-5, with a possible D match to TRBD2 (5 bases). V gave up 6 bases and J gave up 4 bases, with 12 bases separating them. The CDR3 covers 12 residues. From germline, CDR1 is DFQATT and CDR2 SNEGSKA (reference sequence).

This clonotype has a handful of counts. The J gene is TRBJ2-4, the V gene TRBV5-1; TRBD1 is a possible D gene (5 bases). The J call is in doubt because the DNA end fits TRBJ2-7 better. Germline CDR1 and CDR2: SGHRS and YFSETQ. CDR3 length: 14 amino acids. DNA for the CDR3: TGCGCCAGCAGCAAGGGGCAGGGAAGTCACGAGCAGTACTTC. It codes for CASSKGQGSHEQYF.